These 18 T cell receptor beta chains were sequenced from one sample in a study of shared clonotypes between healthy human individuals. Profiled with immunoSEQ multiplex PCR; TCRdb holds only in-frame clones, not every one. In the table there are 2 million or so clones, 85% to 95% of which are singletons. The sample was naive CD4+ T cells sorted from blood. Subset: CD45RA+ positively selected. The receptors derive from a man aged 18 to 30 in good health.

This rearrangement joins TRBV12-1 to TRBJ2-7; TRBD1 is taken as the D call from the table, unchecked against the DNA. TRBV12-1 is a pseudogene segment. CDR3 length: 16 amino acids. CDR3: CASSLNGRDSAYEQYF. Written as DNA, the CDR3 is TGTGCCAGCAGCTTAAATGGTCGGGACAGCGCCTACGAGCAGTACTTC.

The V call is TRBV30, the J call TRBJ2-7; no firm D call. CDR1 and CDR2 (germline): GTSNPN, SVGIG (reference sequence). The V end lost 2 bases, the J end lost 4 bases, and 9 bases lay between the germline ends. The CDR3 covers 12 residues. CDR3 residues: CAWSPLGYEQYF. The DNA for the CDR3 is TGTGCCTGGAGTCCCCTCGGTTACGAGCAGTACTTC.

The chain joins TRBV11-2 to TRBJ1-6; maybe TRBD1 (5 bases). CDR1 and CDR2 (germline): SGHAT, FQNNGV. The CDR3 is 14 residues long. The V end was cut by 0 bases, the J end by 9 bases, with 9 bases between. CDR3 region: CASSLDRVGSPLHF. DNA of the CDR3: TGTGCCAGCAGCTTAGACAGGGTCGGTTCACCCCTCCACTTT. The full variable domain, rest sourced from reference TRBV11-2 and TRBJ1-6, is EAGVAQSPRYKIIEKRQSVAFWCNPISGHATLYWYQQILGQGPKLLIQFQNNGVVDDSQLPKDRFSAERLKGVDSTLKIQPAKLEDSAVYLCASSLDRVGSPLHFGNGTRLTVT.

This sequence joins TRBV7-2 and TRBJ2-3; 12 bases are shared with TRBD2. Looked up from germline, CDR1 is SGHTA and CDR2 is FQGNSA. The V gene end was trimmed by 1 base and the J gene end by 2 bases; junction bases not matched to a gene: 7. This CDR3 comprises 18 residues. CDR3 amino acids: CASSLEVPSGRATDTQYF. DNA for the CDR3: TGTGCCAGCAGCTTAGAAGTTCCTAGCGGGAGGGCCACAGATACGCAGTATTTT.

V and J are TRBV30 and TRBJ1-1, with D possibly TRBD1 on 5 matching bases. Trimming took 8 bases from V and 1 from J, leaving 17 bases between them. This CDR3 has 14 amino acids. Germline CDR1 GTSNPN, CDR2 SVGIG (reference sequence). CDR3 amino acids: CARKMAGSNTEAFF. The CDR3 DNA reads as TGTGCCAGGAAGATGGCAGGGTCGAACACTGAAGCTTTCTTT.

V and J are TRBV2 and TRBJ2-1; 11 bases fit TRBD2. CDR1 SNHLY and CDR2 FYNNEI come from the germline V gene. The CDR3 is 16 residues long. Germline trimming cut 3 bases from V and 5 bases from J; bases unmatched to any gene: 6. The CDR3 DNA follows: TGTGCCAGCAGTGAGAGACGACTAGCGGGAAACAATGAGCAGTTCTTC. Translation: CASSERRLAGNNEQFF.

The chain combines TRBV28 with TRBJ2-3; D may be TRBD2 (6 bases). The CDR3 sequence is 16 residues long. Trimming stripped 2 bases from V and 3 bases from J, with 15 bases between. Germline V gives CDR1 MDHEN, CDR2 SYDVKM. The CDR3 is CASSLRGLYLTDTQYF. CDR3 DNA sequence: TGTGCCAGCAGTTTACGGGGACTCTACCTTACAGATACGCAGTATTTT.

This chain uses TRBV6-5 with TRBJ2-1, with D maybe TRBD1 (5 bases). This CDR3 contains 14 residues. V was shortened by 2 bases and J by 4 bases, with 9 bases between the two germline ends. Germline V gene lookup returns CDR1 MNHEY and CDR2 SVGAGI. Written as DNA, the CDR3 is TGTGCCAGCAGTTACGGACAACCTTACAATGAGCAGTTCTTC. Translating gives CASSYGQPYNEQFF.

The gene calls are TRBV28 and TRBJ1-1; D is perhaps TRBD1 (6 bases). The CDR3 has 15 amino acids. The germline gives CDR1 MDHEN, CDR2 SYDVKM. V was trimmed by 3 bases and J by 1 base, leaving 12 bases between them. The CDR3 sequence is CASSFQGGGNTEAFF. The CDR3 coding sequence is TGTGCCAGCAGTTTCCAGGGAGGGGGGAACACTGAAGCTTTCTTT. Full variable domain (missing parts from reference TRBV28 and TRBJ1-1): DVKVTQSSRYLVKRTGEKVFLECVQDMDHENMFWYRQDPGLGLRLIYFSYDVKMKEKGDIPEGYSVSREKKERFSLILESASTNQTSMYLCASSFQGGGNTEAFFGQGTRLTVV.

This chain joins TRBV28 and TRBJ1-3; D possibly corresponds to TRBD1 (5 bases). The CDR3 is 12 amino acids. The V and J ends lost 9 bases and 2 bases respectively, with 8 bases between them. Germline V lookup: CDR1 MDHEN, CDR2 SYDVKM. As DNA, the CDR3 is TGTGCCAGTCAGGGAACTGGAAACACCATATATTTT. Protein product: CASQGTGNTIYF.

CDR3 sequence: CASSSLGTGSSAFF. In DNA form, the CDR3 reads TGTGCCAGCAGTTCGCTTGGGACAGGGAGTTCAGCTTTCTTT. J is TRBJ1-1 and V is TRBV27; 9 positions agree with TRBD1. J gave up 10 bases and V 4 bases, and 10 bases lay outside the gene matches. The CDR3 is made up of 14 amino acids. Germline values: CDR1 MNHEY, CDR2 SMNVEV (reference sequence).

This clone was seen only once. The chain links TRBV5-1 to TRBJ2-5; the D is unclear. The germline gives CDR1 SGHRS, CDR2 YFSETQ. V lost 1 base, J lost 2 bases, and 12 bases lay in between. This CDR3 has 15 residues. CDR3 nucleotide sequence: TGCGCCAGCAGCTTGAGGCCAGAAGGGCAAGAGACCCAGTACTTC. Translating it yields CASSLRPEGQETQYF.

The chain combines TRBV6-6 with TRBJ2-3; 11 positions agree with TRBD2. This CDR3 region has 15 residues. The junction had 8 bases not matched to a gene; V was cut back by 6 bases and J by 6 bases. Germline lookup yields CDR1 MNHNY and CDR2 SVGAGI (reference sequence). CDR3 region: CASRDTSGGWDTQYF. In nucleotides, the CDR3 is TGTGCCAGCAGAGACACTAGCGGGGGCTGGGATACGCAGTATTTT.

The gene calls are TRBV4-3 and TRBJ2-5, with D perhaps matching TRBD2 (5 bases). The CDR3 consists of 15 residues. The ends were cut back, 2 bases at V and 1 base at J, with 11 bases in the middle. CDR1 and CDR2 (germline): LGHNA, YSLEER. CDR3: CASSQTRAIQETQYF. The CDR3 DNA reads TGCGCCAGCAGCCAAACGAGGGCAATCCAAGAGACCCAGTACTTC.

CDR3 sequence reads: CASSLAGSYGYTF. CDR3 coding DNA: TGTGCCAGCAGCTTAGCCGGTAGCTATGGCTACACCTTC. This chain connects TRBV7-2 to TRBJ1-2; D remains ambiguous. Germline V CDR1 and CDR2: SGHTA, FQGNSA. The CDR3 runs to 13 residues. The V end lost 0 bases, the J end lost 4 bases, and 6 bases lay between the germline ends. The variable domain in full, with the rest retrieved from reference TRBV7-2 and TRBJ1-2, is GAGVSQSPSNKVTEKGKDVELRCDPISGHTALYWYRQSLGQGLEFLIYFQGNSAPDKSGLPSDRFSAERTGGSVSTLTIQRTQQEDSAVYLCASSLAGSYGYTFGSGTRLTVV.

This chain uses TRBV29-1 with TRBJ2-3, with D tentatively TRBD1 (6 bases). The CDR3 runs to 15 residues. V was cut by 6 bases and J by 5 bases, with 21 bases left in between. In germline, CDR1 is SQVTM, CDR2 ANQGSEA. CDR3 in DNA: TGCAGCGTCCACTTGGGACACCGGTCTAAAGATACGCAGTATTTT. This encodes CSVHLGHRSKDTQYF.

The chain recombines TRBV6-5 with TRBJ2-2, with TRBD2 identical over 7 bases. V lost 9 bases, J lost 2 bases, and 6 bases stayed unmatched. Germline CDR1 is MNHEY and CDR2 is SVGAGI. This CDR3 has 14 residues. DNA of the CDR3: TGTGCCAGTAAAGCGGGATTTAACACCGGGGAGCTGTTTTTT. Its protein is CASKAGFNTGELFF.

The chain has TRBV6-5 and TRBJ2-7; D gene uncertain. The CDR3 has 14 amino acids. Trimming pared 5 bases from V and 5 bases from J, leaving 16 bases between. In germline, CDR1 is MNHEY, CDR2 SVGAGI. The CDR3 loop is CASSLDRIRDEQYF. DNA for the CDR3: TGTGCCAGCAGTCTGGACCGAATTCGGGACGAGCAGTACTTC.